The entry below describes one T cell receptor beta chain. These data originate in a study of blood T cell repertoires in COVID-19. Study details: Samples taken during acute and convalescent COVID-19 were collected in the United States, Italy and Spain. T cells, B-cell-depleted T cells, or PBMCs provided the cDNA or gDNA that served as material.

As originally analysed: Reference gene primer amplification gave estimated nucleated cell counts. The assay was immunoSEQ multiplex PCR, and TCRdb's table has in-frame clones only and misses some. V and J calls and clone size follow that table, whereas D and trimming were derived from the DNA. The sample lists fewer than 250,000 clones; 83% were seen once. CDR1 and CDR2 from the germline V gene are SGHVS and FNYEAQ. This CDR3 region has 13 residues. V dropped 6 bases and J dropped 5 bases, with 11 bases sitting between them. The chain combines TRBV7-6 with TRBJ1-5; no clear D. The source of this sequence is a woman aged 40 to 49 with active or convalescent COVID-19. Sample: peripheral blood. CDR3 sequence reads: CASSIYSDQPQHF. The CDR3 DNA is TGTGCCAGCAGTATCTACTCCGATCAGCCCCAGCATTTT.